These T cell receptor beta chains were read from a single sample in a study of T-cell reconstitution after alpha-beta-depleted transplantation in children. TCRdb recomputed calls from the PCR reads with MiXCR, one row per CDR3 protein. Among over 150,000 distinct CDR3 sequences listed, 5.5% to 7% were seen once. Sequenced material: PBMCs, taken before TCRalphabeta/CD19-depleted stem cell transplant. The receptors shown here come from a girl under two years old with combined immunodeficiency, due to receive a stem cell transplant. CDR3s leave out the opening cysteine and the closing phenylalanine or tryptophan. A row's size may be missing; if present it is once, few, many or a size class.

clone_size v_call cdr3_aa
many TRBV28 ASSYFDRVSEQY
many TRBV20-1 SARTLAYSNQPQH
many TRBV7-2 ASSLKSVTRYTGELF
many TRBV29-1 SVGWLEEKLF
many TRBV4-2 ASSQRDGGVSTDTQY
few TRBV9 ASSVEPTLEQY
many TRBV6-5 ASSNTGANTGELF
many TRBV20-1 SARGLEYIPYNEQF
many TRBV5-5 ASRPWGQQNTEAF
many TRBV15 ATSSHRNTEAF
many TRBV20-1 SARTLFHTEAF
many TRBV12-3/TRBV12-4 ASSFGTGGYEQY
. TRBV28 ASSFKGGRGQETQY
many TRBV30 ASRGIHSGANVLT
. TRBV7-9 ASSPRQGEQY
many TRBV7-8 ASSFGNTDEQF
once TRBV6-2/TRBV6-3 ASSPPGRQY
many TRBV4-1 ASSQGEGQFYYEQY
many TRBV12-3/TRBV12-4 ASSRGSGGIYEQY
many TRBV10-3 ASVGGLDSNEQF
few TRBV29-1 SVDMTGDGGEQY
many TRBV25-1 ASSVPGRSYEQY
many TRBV7-2 ASSKLTSRSLTDTQY
many TRBV12-3/TRBV12-4 ASSFWDRVTEAF
many TRBV9 ASSVGGQGIPEAF
many TRBV5-1 ASSLEGTARVNEQF
many TRBV13 ASSPGRDTEAF
. TRBV4-3 ASSPMTGPYNEQF
. TRBV9 ASSVSGTFSGTGYT
. TRBV2 ASSDGDRWTLLAKNIQY
many TRBV12-3/TRBV12-4 ASSWELADKSSYNEQF
many TRBV7-9 ASSLGGSTYGYT
many TRBV28 ASSDRGKRSTEAF
many TRBV29-1 SVPQGPNEQF
many TRBV7-8 ASSLVVGRGETQY